Described below is a single TCR beta chain sequence and its context. As yet, its antigen is unknown. This sample is drawn from a study of shared clonotypes between healthy human individuals. Genomic DNA per cell subset filled all wells of several immunoSEQ plates. Sequencing used immunoSEQ multiplex PCR; TCRdb keeps in-frame clones, though not all of them. The sample shows some 2,500,000 clones, 93% of them seen only once. General study findings and limits: The study generally estimated greater richness for naive than memory subsets. Clonotypes that were shared across a handful of donors made up around 5% of naive CD4 clonotypes.

The length of the CDR3 is 11 residues. The V end lost 3 bases, the J end lost 8 bases, and 7 bases lay between the germline ends. Germline loops: CDR1 DFQATT, CDR2 SNEGSKA (reference sequence). The sequence derives from a man aged 18 to 29 in good health. Some clones in this sample may be carry-over from other donors' samples. Sequenced: naive CD4+ T cells from PBMCs. Subset defined: CD45RA+ positively selected. V usage is TRBV20-1 and J usage is TRBJ2-2; D not resolved. The CDR3 region is CSASPRGELFF. The DNA of the CDR3 is TGCAGTGCTAGTCCCCGGGGGGAGCTGTTTTTT.